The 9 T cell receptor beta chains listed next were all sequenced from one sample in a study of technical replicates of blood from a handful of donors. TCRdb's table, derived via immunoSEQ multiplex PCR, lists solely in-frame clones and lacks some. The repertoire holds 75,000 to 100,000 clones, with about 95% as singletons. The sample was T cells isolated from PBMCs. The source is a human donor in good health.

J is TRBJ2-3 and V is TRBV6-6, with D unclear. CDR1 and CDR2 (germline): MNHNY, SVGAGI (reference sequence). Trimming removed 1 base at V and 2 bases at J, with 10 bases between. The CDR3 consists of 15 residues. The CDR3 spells CASSYWAGNTDTQYF. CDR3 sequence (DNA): TGTGCCAGCAGTTACTGGGCAGGCAACACAGATACGCAGTATTTT.

The CDR3: CASSLVRRDYNEQFF. The CDR3 DNA reads as TGTGCCAGCAGCTTAGTTCGGCGGGACTACAATGAGCAGTTCTTC. This chain links TRBV11-2 with TRBJ2-1; possibly TRBD2 for D (6 bases). This CDR3 has 15 residues. Trimming stripped 1 base from V and 3 bases from J, with 10 bases between. Germline V gene data show CDR1 as SGHAT and CDR2 as FQNNGV.

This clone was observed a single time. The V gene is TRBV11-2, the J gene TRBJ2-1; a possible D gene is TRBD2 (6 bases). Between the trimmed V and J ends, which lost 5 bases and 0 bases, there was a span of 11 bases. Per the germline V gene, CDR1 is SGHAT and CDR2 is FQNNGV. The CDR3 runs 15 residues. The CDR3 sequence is CASSQGTLSYNEQFF. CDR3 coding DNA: TGTGCCAGCAGCCAAGGGACTCTCTCCTACAATGAGCAGTTCTTC.

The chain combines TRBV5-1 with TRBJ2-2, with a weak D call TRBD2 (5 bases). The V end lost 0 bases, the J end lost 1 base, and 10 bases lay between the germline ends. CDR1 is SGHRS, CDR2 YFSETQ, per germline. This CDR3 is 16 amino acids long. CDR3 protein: CASSLDGLMNTGELFF. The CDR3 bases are TGCGCCAGCAGCTTGGACGGACTTATGAACACCGGGGAGCTGTTTTTT. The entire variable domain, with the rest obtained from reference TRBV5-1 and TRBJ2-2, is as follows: KAGVTQTPRYLIKTRGQQVTLSCSPISGHRSVSWYQQTPGQGLQFLFEYFSETQRNKGNFPGRFSGRQFSNSRSEMNVSTLELGDSALYLCASSLDGLMNTGELFFGEGSRLTVL.

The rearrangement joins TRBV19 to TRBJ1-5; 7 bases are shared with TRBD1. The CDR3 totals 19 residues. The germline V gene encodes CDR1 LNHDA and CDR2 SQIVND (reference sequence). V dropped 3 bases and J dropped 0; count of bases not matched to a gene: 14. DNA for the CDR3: TGTGCCAGTAGTATTGCCCCCGGGACAGAGCTTAATAGCAATCAGCCCCAGCATTTT. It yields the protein CASSIAPGTELNSNQPQHF.

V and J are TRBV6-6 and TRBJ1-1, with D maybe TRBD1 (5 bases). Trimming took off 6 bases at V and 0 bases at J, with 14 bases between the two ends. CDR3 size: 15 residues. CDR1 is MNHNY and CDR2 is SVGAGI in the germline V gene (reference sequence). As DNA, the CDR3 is TGTGCCAGCAGGGAACAGACAGCTATGAACACTGAAGCTTTCTTT. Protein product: CASREQTAMNTEAFF.

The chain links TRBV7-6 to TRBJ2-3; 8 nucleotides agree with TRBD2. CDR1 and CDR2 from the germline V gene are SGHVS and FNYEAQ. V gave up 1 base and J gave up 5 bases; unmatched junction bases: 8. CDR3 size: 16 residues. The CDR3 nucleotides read TGTGCCAGCAGCTTAGTCACAGCGGGAGTTGTAGATACGCAGTATTTT. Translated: CASSLVTAGVVDTQYF.

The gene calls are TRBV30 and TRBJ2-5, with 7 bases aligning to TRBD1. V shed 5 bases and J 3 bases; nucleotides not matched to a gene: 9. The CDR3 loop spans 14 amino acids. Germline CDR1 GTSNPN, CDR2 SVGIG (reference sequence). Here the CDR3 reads CAWAPRGFKETQYF. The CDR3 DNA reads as TGTGCCTGGGCCCCCAGGGGGTTCAAAGAGACCCAGTACTTC.

DNA for the CDR3: TGTGCCAGCAGCTTAGTCTTAACAGGGATCCCAGGAACTGAAGCTTTCTTT. This encodes CASSLVLTGIPGTEAFF. The V and J genes are TRBV11-2 and TRBJ1-1; D is possibly TRBD1 (6 bases). The CDR3 has 17 residues. Germline assignment: CDR1 SGHAT and CDR2 FQNNGV. With 1 base removed from V and 5 bases from J, the gap between germline ends came to 20 bases.